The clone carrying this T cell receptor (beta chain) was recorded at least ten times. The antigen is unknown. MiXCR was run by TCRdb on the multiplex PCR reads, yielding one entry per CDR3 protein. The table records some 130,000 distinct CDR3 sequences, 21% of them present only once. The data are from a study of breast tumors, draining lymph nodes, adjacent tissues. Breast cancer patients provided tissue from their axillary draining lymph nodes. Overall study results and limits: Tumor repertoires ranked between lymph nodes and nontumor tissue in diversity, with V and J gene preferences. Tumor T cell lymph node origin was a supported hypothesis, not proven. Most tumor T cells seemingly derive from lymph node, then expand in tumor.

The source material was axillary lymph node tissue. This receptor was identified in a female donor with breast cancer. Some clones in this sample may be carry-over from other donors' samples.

CDR3 amino acids: CASSYGKGAKETQYF. In DNA form, the CDR3 reads TGTGCCAGCAGTTACGGCAAAGGGGCGAAAGAGACCCAGTACTTC. This rearrangement joins TRBV6-5 to TRBJ2-5; tentatively, D is TRBD1 (5 bases). Germline V gives CDR1 MNHEY, CDR2 SVGAGI. The CDR3 contains 15 residues. Deletions cut 2 bases from V and 3 bases from J, with 13 bases between.